These 16 T cell receptor beta chains were sequenced from one sample in a study of blood T cell repertoires in COVID-19. Sequencing was performed with immunoSEQ multiplex PCR; in TCRdb, only in-frame clones are kept and a portion is missing. Of roughly 140,000 clones in the sample, 75% to 85% are singletons; the top ten hold 6.5% to 9%. Sequences were obtained from peripheral blood. These receptors all stem from a woman between 45 and 65 years old in a cohort sampled during active or convalescent COVID-19.

The CDR3 reads CASRISRGEQFF. The DNA for the CDR3 is TGTGCCAGCAGGATCTCTCGGGGTGAGCAGTTCTTC. The rearrangement joins TRBV2 to TRBJ2-1; TRBD2 might be the D (5 bases). There are 12 residues in the CDR3. With 6 bases removed from V and 9 bases from J, the gap between germline ends came to 12 bases. Germline values: CDR1 SNHLY, CDR2 FYNNEI.

The table lists this clone with a few counts. This chain links TRBV7-3 with TRBJ2-3; 9 bases map to TRBD2. J was trimmed by 1 base and V by 1 base; bases with no gene match: 3. CDR1 and CDR2 from the germline V gene are SGHTA and FQGTGA. The CDR3 is 16 residues long. The CDR3 here is CASSLSGGGRTDTQYF. In DNA, the CDR3 is TGTGCCAGCAGCTTAAGCGGGGGGGGCCGCACAGATACGCAGTATTTT.

The rearrangement joins TRBV6-1 to TRBJ2-3; 8 bases map to TRBD2. With V trimmed by 2 bases and J by 5 bases, 9 bases remained unmatched. The CDR3 extends over 16 amino acids. Germline V gene data show CDR1 as MNHNS and CDR2 as SASEGT. The CDR3 bases are TGTGCCAGCAGTGAAAAGGCGGGGGGCGCCGTAGATACGCAGTATTTT. Protein sequence: CASSEKAGGAVDTQYF.

The chain carries TRBV5-1 and TRBJ1-1, with 9 nucleotides matching TRBD1. The CDR3 totals 13 residues. Unmatched junction bases numbered 1, after V lost 2 bases and J lost 5 bases. Germline CDR1 SGHRS, CDR2 YFSETQ. In DNA form, the CDR3 reads TGCGCCAGCAGCTTTGACAGGGGGACTGAAGCTTTCTTT. This gives the protein CASSFDRGTEAFF. Complete variable domain (other parts from reference TRBV5-1 and TRBJ1-1): KAGVTQTPRYLIKTRGQQVTLSCSPISGHRSVSWYQQTPGQGLQFLFEYFSETQRNKGNFPGRFSGRQFSNSRSEMNVSTLELGDSALYLCASSFDRGTEAFFGQGTRLTVV.

This sequence joins TRBV10-3 and TRBJ2-1; D call uncertain. V lost 0 bases and J 4 bases, leaving 7 bases between the germline ends. The germline V gene has CDR1 ENHRY and CDR2 SYGVKD. The CDR3 covers 14 residues. The CDR3 sequence: CAISESARYNEQFF. CDR3 bases: TGTGCCATCAGTGAGTCGGCTAGATACAATGAGCAGTTCTTC.

The rearrangement uses TRBV5-1 and TRBJ1-2; 9 positions match TRBD1. Germline CDR1 and CDR2: SGHRS and YFSETQ. With 3 bases clipped from V and 6 bases from J, the junction kept 12 bases outside the gene matches. This CDR3 contains 16 residues. The CDR3 nucleotides are TGCGCCAGCAGCTCCTCACCGGGACAGGGACTTAATGGCTACACCTTC. Translation gives CASSSSPGQGLNGYTF. The full variable domain, in which reference TRBV5-1 and TRBJ1-2 provide the parts outside the CDR3, is KAGVTQTPRYLIKTRGQQVTLSCSPISGHRSVSWYQQTPGQGLQFLFEYFSETQRNKGNFPGRFSGRQFSNSRSEMNVSTLELGDSALYLCASSSSPGQGLNGYTFGSGTRLTVV.

The chain carries TRBV3-1 (or the pseudogene TRBV3-2) and TRBJ2-4; tentative D call: TRBD1 (7 bases). Looked up from germline, CDR1 is LGHDT and CDR2 is YNNKEL (reference sequence). Trimming cost V 5 bases and J 6 bases, with 29 bases left between them. The CDR3 runs to 19 residues. CDR3 residues: CASSTLSLGRGAIGNIQYF. CDR3 bases: TGTGCCAGCAGCACACTAAGTTTAGGCAGGGGGGCTATCGGAAACATTCAGTACTTC.

The rearrangement links TRBV5-3 to TRBJ1-3; TRBD1 might be the D (6 bases). TRBV5-3 is recorded as an ORF, its role being uncertain. The CDR3 covers 14 residues. V lost 2 bases and J lost 4, with 10 bases in between. DNA for the CDR3: TGTGCCAGAAGCTTAGGGGGAAAAGGAAACACCATATATTTT. Encoded protein: CARSLGGKGNTIYF.

V and J are TRBV24-1 and TRBJ2-1; 9 bases fit TRBD1. Germline trimming cut 4 bases from V and 10 bases from J; bases unmatched to any gene: 4. The CDR3 is made up of 13 amino acids. Germline CDR1 is KGHDR and CDR2 is SFDVKD. The CDR3 loop is CATSDLTGGEQFF. The CDR3 coding sequence is TGTGCCACCAGTGACTTGACAGGGGGGGAGCAGTTCTTC.

The CDR3 protein is CASSRQASLSMEGYTF. CDR3 DNA: TGTGCCAGTAGTAGACAGGCTTCACTCTCTATGGAGGGCTACACCTTC. The rearrangement links TRBV19 to TRBJ1-2; tentative D call: TRBD1 (6 bases). V lost 4 bases and J lost 8, with 23 bases in between. CDR1 is LNHDA and CDR2 is SQIVND in the germline V gene (reference sequence). The CDR3 has 16 residues.

The genes are TRBV6-2 or TRBV6-3 and TRBJ2-1; 7 bases are shared with TRBD2. Trimming at V came to 5 bases and at J to 4 bases, leaving 14 bases not matched to a gene. The CDR3 extends over 17 amino acids. Germline V gene sequence: CDR1 MNHEY, CDR2 SVGEGT. CDR3 coding DNA: TGTGCCAGCAGTCCGATAAAACGAGCGGGGATTTACAATGAGCAGTTCTTC. Translated: CASSPIKRAGIYNEQFF.

This chain links TRBV7-2 with TRBJ2-1, with 9 bases lining up with TRBD2. This CDR3 has 17 residues. Looked up from germline, CDR1 is SGHTA and CDR2 is FQGNSA. After removal of 1 base from V and 3 bases from J, the junction contained 7 bases not matched to a gene. The DNA for the CDR3 is TGTGCCAGCAGCTTAGTAGGCGGGCGGGGGGGCTACAATGAGCAGTTCTTC. As protein: CASSLVGGRGGYNEQFF.

This chain joins TRBV5-6 and TRBJ2-1, with D hard to call. Trimming left V 5 bases short and J 9 bases short, with 12 bases between. Germline-derived CDR1 and CDR2 are SGHDT and YYEEEE. This CDR3 is 12 amino acids long. Here the CDR3 DNA reads TGTGCCAGCAGTCAGTATATCACTGAGCAGTTCTTC. This translates into CASSQYITEQFF.

This clone was seen a single time. The chain has TRBV25-1 and TRBJ2-3; 7 bases agree with TRBD2. Germline V gene data show CDR1 as MGHDK and CDR2 as SYGVNS. Trimming removed 3 bases from V and 5 bases from J; junction bases left unmatched: 2. The CDR3 is made up of 13 amino acids. CDR3 sequence reads: CASSEGGKDTQYF. The CDR3 nucleotides read TGTGCCAGCAGTGAGGGGGGGAAAGATACGCAGTATTTT.

The chain combines TRBV28 with TRBJ2-5; 8 bases agree with TRBD2. This CDR3 comprises 17 residues. Looked up from germline, CDR1 is MDHEN and CDR2 is SYDVKM. The V gene end was trimmed by 6 bases and the J gene end by 1 base; junction bases not matched to a gene: 13. This chain's CDR3 is CASRTGTRRTSQETQYF. The DNA for the CDR3 is TGTGCCAGCAGAACCGGGACTAGGCGGACTTCCCAAGAGACCCAGTACTTC.

This clone was seen a handful of times. The genes are TRBV5-4 and TRBJ1-1, with D uncertain. V lost 4 bases and J 0 bases, leaving 13 bases between the germline ends. The CDR3 contains 15 residues. CDR1 is SGHNT, CDR2 YYREEE, per germline (reference sequence). DNA of the CDR3: TGTGCCAGCAGCCGTGGGCCAGTTATGAACACTGAAGCTTTCTTT. Its translation is CASSRGPVMNTEAFF. Drawing the rest from reference TRBV5-4 and TRBJ1-1, the complete variable domain is ETGVTQSPTHLIKTRGQQVTLRCSSQSGHNTVSWYQQALGQGPQFIFQYYREEENGRGNFPPRFSGLQFPNYSSELNVNALELDDSALYLCASSRGPVMNTEAFFGQGTRLTVV.